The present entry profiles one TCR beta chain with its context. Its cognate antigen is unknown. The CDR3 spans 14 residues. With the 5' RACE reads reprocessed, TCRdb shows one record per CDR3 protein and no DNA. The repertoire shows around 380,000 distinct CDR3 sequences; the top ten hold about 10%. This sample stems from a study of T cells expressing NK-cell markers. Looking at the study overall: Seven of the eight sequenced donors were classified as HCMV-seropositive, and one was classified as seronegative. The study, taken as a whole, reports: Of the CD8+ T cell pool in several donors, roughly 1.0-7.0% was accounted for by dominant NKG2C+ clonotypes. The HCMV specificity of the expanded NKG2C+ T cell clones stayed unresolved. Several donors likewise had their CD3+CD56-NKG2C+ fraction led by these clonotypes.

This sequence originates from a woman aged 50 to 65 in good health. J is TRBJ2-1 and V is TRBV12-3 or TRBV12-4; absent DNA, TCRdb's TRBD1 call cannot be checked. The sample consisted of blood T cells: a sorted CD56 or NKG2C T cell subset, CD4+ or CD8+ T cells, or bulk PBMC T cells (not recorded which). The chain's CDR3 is CASRSGQPNNEQFF.